These 27 T cell receptor beta chains came from one sample sequenced in a study of PD-1 blockade in mismatch repair-deficient tumors. Here immunoSEQ multiplex PCR was the method, and the copy in TCRdb shows in-frame clones only, minus some. The sample lists about 84,000 clones; 65% to 85% were seen once. Sample: peripheral blood, taken 12 weeks after starting pembrolizumab. Receptors originate from an adult with mismatch repair-deficient cancer.

This sequence joins TRBV5-1 and TRBJ2-2, with D uncertain. Germline-derived CDR1 and CDR2 are SGHRS and YFSETQ. The ends were cut back, 7 bases at V and 6 bases at J, with 10 bases in the middle. CDR3 length: 12 residues. Here the CDR3 reads CASSPGSGELFF. CDR3 bases: TGCGCCAGCTCTCCGGGTTCCGGGGAGCTGTTTTTT.

This clone was recorded only once. CDR3 amino acids: CASISGPGPKTYGYTF. Written as DNA, the CDR3 is TGTGCCAGCATCTCCGGGCCAGGACCCAAAACCTATGGCTACACCTTC. The chain links TRBV5-6 to TRBJ1-2; D is unclear. Trimming removed 6 bases from V and 4 bases from J, with 22 bases in between. The CDR3 extends over 16 amino acids. The germline V gene has CDR1 SGHDT and CDR2 YYEEEE.

The rearrangement joins TRBV27 to TRBJ2-1, with D tentatively TRBD2 (6 bases). Trimming cost V 8 bases and J 3 bases, with 17 bases left between them. CDR3 length: 15 residues. The germline CDR1 and CDR2 sequences are MNHEY and SMNVEV (reference sequence). The CDR3 loop is CASGTHVRDYNEQFF. For the CDR3, the DNA is TGTGCCAGCGGGACCCACGTGCGGGACTACAATGAGCAGTTCTTC.

V and J are TRBV5-5 and TRBJ2-7; D possibly corresponds to TRBD2 (6 bases). V gave up 2 bases and J gave up 6 bases, with 9 bases separating them. In germline, CDR1 is SGHKS, CDR2 YYEKEE (reference sequence). The CDR3 covers 12 residues. DNA of the CDR3: TGTGCCAGCAGCTTTGGAGGGATCGAGCAGTACTTC. Translating it yields CASSFGGIEQYF.

In this sample, this clone turned up a few times. This rearrangement joins TRBV18 to TRBJ2-7; D is perhaps TRBD1 (5 bases). V was shortened by 2 bases and J by 7 bases, with 18 bases between the two germline ends. This CDR3 is 15 amino acids long. Germline V gene data show CDR1 as KGHSH and CDR2 as LQKENI. CDR3 sequence (DNA): TGTGCCAGCTCACCAGGCGGCTCACTTCAGGGTGAGCAGTACTTC. Translated, it gives CASSPGGSLQGEQYF.

The rearrangement joins TRBV10-3 to TRBJ2-1, with unresolved D. CDR3 size: 14 residues. Trimming left V 6 bases short and J 5 bases short, with 14 bases between. Germline lookup yields CDR1 ENHRY and CDR2 SYGVKD. CDR3 amino acids: CAISDPPFHNEQFF. CDR3 coding DNA: TGTGCCATCAGCGATCCTCCTTTTCACAATGAGCAGTTCTTC.

A few counts support this clone. The chain carries TRBV5-8 and TRBJ2-5, with 9 nucleotides matching TRBD1. The CDR3 length is 14 residues. The germline V gene encodes CDR1 SGHTS and CDR2 YDEGEE. V was clipped by 2 bases and J by 4 bases; unmatched bases: 3. The CDR3 region is CASSFGQGLETQYF. The CDR3 DNA sequence: TGTGCCAGCAGCTTCGGACAGGGGCTAGAGACCCAGTACTTC.

The rearrangement joins TRBV4-3 to TRBJ2-5; 8 bases map to TRBD2. The germline gives CDR1 LGHNA, CDR2 YSLEER. This CDR3 has 16 residues. Trimming removed 0 bases from V and 2 bases from J; junction bases left unmatched: 5. CDR3 DNA sequence: TGCGCCAGCAGCCAAGAGGGACTAGGAAAACAAGAGACCCAGTACTTC. Translating it yields CASSQEGLGKQETQYF.

This clone was seen just once. The chain employs TRBV4-2 and TRBJ2-3; 9 bases fit TRBD2. V was pared by 4 bases and J by 2 bases, with 4 bases of the junction left unmatched. The CDR3 spans 15 residues. The germline gives CDR1 LGHNA, CDR2 YNFKEQ. The CDR3 DNA sequence: TGTGCCAGCAGCCTAGCGGGAGACTTCACAGATACGCAGTATTTT. This codes for CASSLAGDFTDTQYF.

This chain connects TRBV6-1 to TRBJ2-7; 12 nucleotides match TRBD2. This CDR3 contains 15 residues. Germline V gives CDR1 MNHNS, CDR2 SASEGT. J gave up 2 bases and V 3 bases, and 2 bases lay outside the gene matches. CDR3 protein: CASSEGLAGAYEQYF. The CDR3 DNA follows: TGTGCCAGCAGTGAGGGACTAGCGGGCGCCTACGAGCAGTACTTC.

V is TRBV28 and J is TRBJ1-1; 9 bases map to TRBD1. This CDR3 is built from 12 residues. Unmatched junction bases numbered 4, after V lost 5 bases and J lost 9 bases. The germline gives CDR1 MDHEN, CDR2 SYDVKM. The CDR3 region has the DNA TGTGCCAGCAGTCTCGGACAGGGGCAAGCTTTCTTT. As protein: CASSLGQGQAFF.

This clone was picked up a small number of times. This sequence joins TRBV11-3 and TRBJ1-3; the match to TRBD1 covers 7 bases. After removal of 5 bases from V and 3 bases from J, the junction contained 1 base not matched to a gene. This CDR3 is built from 13 residues. Germline CDR1 is SGHNT and CDR2 is YENEEA. CDR3 amino acids: CASSTGVGNTIYF. The CDR3 DNA reads as TGTGCCAGCAGCACAGGGGTTGGAAACACCATATATTTT.

The V gene is TRBV21-1, the J gene TRBJ2-1. TRBV21-1 is a pseudogene segment. The CDR3 is 14 residues long. CDR3 loop: CASSKAGPYNEQFF. The CDR3, as DNA: TGTGCCAGCAGCAAAGCGGGACCTTACAATGAGCAGTTCTTC.

The V gene is TRBV7-3, the J gene TRBJ2-3, with D perhaps TRBD2 (5 bases). This CDR3 has 14 amino acids. The V end was cut by 1 base, the J end by 3 bases, with 8 bases between. The germline V gene has CDR1 SGHTA and CDR2 FQGTGA. The CDR3: CASSLNSGTDTQYF. CDR3 nucleotides: TGTGCCAGCAGCTTAAACTCGGGAACAGATACGCAGTATTTT.

The rearrangement joins TRBV19 to TRBJ2-1; no clear D gene. This CDR3 spans 14 amino acids. Deletions cut 2 bases from V and 3 bases from J, with 8 bases between. In germline, CDR1 is LNHDA, CDR2 SQIVND (reference sequence). CDR3 loop: CASSIHQNYNEQFF. The CDR3 DNA is TGTGCCAGTAGTATACACCAGAACTACAATGAGCAGTTCTTC.

DNA for the CDR3: TGTGCCAGCAGGCAAACGGGACAGGGGGCAGGAAGCAATCAGCCCCAGCATTTT. Residues: CASRQTGQGAGSNQPQHF. This chain connects TRBV11-1 to TRBJ1-5; 12 nucleotides agree with TRBD1. The junction had 10 bases not matched to a gene; V was cut back by 6 bases and J by 1 base. CDR1 and CDR2 from the germline V gene are SGHAT and FQDESV (reference sequence). This CDR3 has 18 amino acids. The full variable domain, in which reference TRBV11-1 and TRBJ1-5 provide the parts outside the CDR3, is EAEVAQSPRYKITEKSQAVAFWCDPISGHATLYWYRQILGQGPELLVQFQDESVVDDSQLPKDRFSAERLKGVDSTLKIQPAELGDSAMYLCASRQTGQGAGSNQPQHFGDGTRLSIL.

V and J are TRBV15 and TRBJ1-1, with unresolved D. The CDR3 is made up of 13 amino acids. Trimming shortened V by 3 bases and J by 1 base, and 6 bases separated the two germline ends. The germline CDR1 and CDR2 sequences are LNHNV and YYDKDF (reference sequence). CDR3 DNA: TGTGCCACCAGCAGGCTGAAGAACACTGAAGCTTTCTTT. Protein: CATSRLKNTEAFF. The full variable domain, its missing parts supplied by reference TRBV15 and TRBJ1-1, is DAMVIQNPRYQVTQFGKPVTLSCSQTLNHNVMYWYQQKSSQAPKLLFHYYDKDFNNEADTPDNFQSRRPNTSFCFLDIRSPGLGDTAMYLCATSRLKNTEAFFGQGTRLTVV.

Note on this clone: The same CDR3 also results from other DNA sequences found in this sample. The chain combines TRBV19 with TRBJ2-3; a weak D match, TRBD2 (7 bases). Germline-derived CDR1 and CDR2 are LNHDA and SQIVND (reference sequence). V lost 11 bases, J lost 1 base, and 13 bases lay in between. The CDR3 consists of 13 residues. The CDR3 region is CASRGGGTDTQYF. CDR3 DNA sequence: TGTGCCTCCAGGGGAGGGGGCACAGATACGCAGTATTTT.

V is TRBV9 and J is TRBJ2-2; D is undetermined. Germline CDR1 is SGDLS and CDR2 is YYNGEE. V was cut by 3 bases and J by 7 bases, with 7 bases left in between. This CDR3 is 12 amino acids long. CDR3 residues: CASSEGNGELFF. The DNA of the CDR3 is TGTGCCAGCAGCGAGGGTAACGGGGAGCTGTTTTTT.

This chain connects TRBV29-1 to TRBJ2-1, with a possible D match to TRBD2 (6 bases). V shed 3 bases and J shed 7 bases, with 10 bases lying between them. Germline V gene lookup returns CDR1 SQVTM and CDR2 ANQGSEA. The CDR3 consists of 12 residues. The CDR3: CSVEVLANEQFF. Here the CDR3 DNA reads TGCAGCGTTGAGGTTCTAGCGAATGAGCAGTTCTTC.

CDR3 nucleotide sequence: TGTGCCTGGAGTGTATGGCAAACTTACGAGCAGTACTTC. It codes for CAWSVWQTYEQYF. The chain carries TRBV30 and TRBJ2-7, with D hard to call. V was shortened by 0 bases and J by 4 bases, with 10 bases between the two germline ends. Germline V CDR1 and CDR2: GTSNPN, SVGIG (reference sequence). This CDR3 region has 13 residues.

The chain uses TRBV5-1 and TRBJ2-1; TRBD2 matches at 12 bases. Trimming removed 7 bases from V and 4 bases from J; junction bases left unmatched: 6. Germline CDR1 SGHRS, CDR2 YFSETQ. This CDR3 is 15 amino acids long. CDR3 in amino acids: CASLRTSGAYNEQFF. CDR3 sequence (DNA): TGCGCCAGCCTCAGGACTAGCGGGGCATACAATGAGCAGTTCTTC.

The chain recombines TRBV9 with TRBJ2-1; 12 nucleotides align to TRBD2. CDR1 and CDR2 from the germline V gene are SGDLS and YYNGEE. Trimming cost V 0 bases and J 5 bases; bases outside gene matches: 6. The CDR3 contains 17 residues. CDR3 sequence (DNA): TGTGCCAGCAGCGTAGGACTAGCGGGGGAAGTCGACAATGAGCAGTTCTTC. This encodes CASSVGLAGEVDNEQFF.

The chain uses TRBV5-1 and TRBJ2-1, with 11 bases fitting TRBD2. CDR3 size: 16 residues. V gave up 7 bases and J gave up 4 bases; unmatched junction bases: 10. CDR1 and CDR2 (germline): SGHRS, YFSETQ. The DNA for the CDR3 is TGCGCCAGCCGTAATCCCCTAGCGGGAGGTTACAATGAGCAGTTCTTC. The encoded protein is CASRNPLAGGYNEQFF.

The V call is TRBV21-1, the J call TRBJ1-5; the listed D gene, TRBD1, was not tested against the DNA. TRBV21-1 is recorded as a pseudogene. The CDR3 sequence is 16 residues long. CDR3 nucleotide sequence: TGTGCCAGCAGCTCACCCCGGGACAGGGTCTTTCAGCCCCAGCATTTT. This translates into CASSSPRDRVFQPQHF.

The chain uses TRBV7-9 and TRBJ1-2; 8 nucleotides match TRBD1. Germline lookup yields CDR1 SEHNR and CDR2 FQNEAQ (reference sequence). Trimming took 1 base from V and 6 from J; bases not matched to a gene: 7. This CDR3 comprises 15 residues. CDR3 coding DNA: TGTGCCAGCAGCTTAGGGGCAGGGGGCGCCCATGGCTACACCTTC. Translated, it gives CASSLGAGGAHGYTF.

The gene calls are TRBV18 and TRBJ2-1, with 7 bases aligning to TRBD2. Per germline, CDR1 KGHSH and CDR2 LQKENI. With V trimmed by 6 bases and J by 5 bases, 4 bases remained unmatched. CDR3 size: 13 residues. The CDR3 is CASSVGGNNEQFF. The CDR3, as DNA: TGTGCCAGCTCTGTGGGGGGGAACAATGAGCAGTTCTTC.